These 18 T cell receptor beta chains were sequenced from one sample in a study of T cells after yellow fever vaccination. From the 5' RACE reads, TCRdb called clonotypes with MiXCR, one entry per CDR3 protein. Found here are 200,000 to 250,000 distinct CDR3 sequences, 6.5% to 8.5% of them singletons; the top ten hold approximately 0.87%. Sequences were derived from CD4+ T cells sorted from PBMCs, sampled 15 days after the yellow fever booster vaccination. These receptors were collected from a man younger than 40 who received the YFV17D yellow fever vaccine.

This clonotype was seen at least ten times. The chain couples TRBV27 to TRBJ2-1, with 10 bases fitting TRBD2. This CDR3 spans 16 amino acids. CDR1 and CDR2 (germline): MNHEY, SMNVEV (reference sequence). V lost 4 bases, J lost 7 bases, and 10 bases stayed unmatched. The CDR3 is CASSSRGASGGNEQFF. As DNA, the CDR3 is TGTGCCAGCAGTTCCCGGGGGGCTAGCGGGGGAAATGAGCAGTTCTTC.

This clonotype was counted a few times. The rearrangement joins TRBV20-1 to TRBJ2-2; TRBD2 matches at 9 bases. Germline values: CDR1 DFQATT, CDR2 SNEGSKA (reference sequence). CDR3 length equals 16 residues. V gave up 4 bases and J gave up 1 base; unmatched junction bases: 7. The CDR3 coding sequence is TGCAGTGCTACCCGCCCAGCGGGAGGGAACACCGGGGAGCTGTTTTTT. Its translation: CSATRPAGGNTGELFF.

This clonotype was recorded a few times. The chain couples TRBV7-9 to TRBJ2-5; D may be TRBD1 or TRBD2 (5 bases each). The germline CDR1 and CDR2 sequences are SEHNR and FQNEAQ (reference sequence). CDR3 size: 15 residues. Trimming took 4 bases from V and 3 from J, leaving 15 bases between them. For the CDR3, the DNA is TGTGCCAGCAGCTCCCAGGGACCACCCAAAGAGACCCAGTACTTC. As protein: CASSSQGPPKETQYF.

This clonotype was counted many times. The chain couples TRBV5-1 to TRBJ2-7; 8 bases match TRBD2. Germline V gives CDR1 SGHRS, CDR2 YFSETQ. J gave up 5 bases and V 3 bases, and 10 bases lay outside the gene matches. There are 15 residues in the CDR3. CDR3 coding DNA: TGCGCCAGCAGCTCGCGGACTAGCCGGGACAACGAGCAGTACTTC. It codes for CASSSRTSRDNEQYF.

This clonotype was observed at least ten times. The chain combines TRBV18 with TRBJ2-5; 9 bases fit TRBD2. The trim removed 2 bases at V and 3 bases at J, leaving 7 bases unmatched. The germline V gene has CDR1 KGHSH and CDR2 LQKENI. This CDR3 contains 16 residues. The CDR3 DNA sequence: TGTGCCAGCTCACCAGTTTATGCTAGCGGGAAAGAGACCCAGTACTTC. This translates into CASSPVYASGKETQYF.

The J gene is TRBJ2-7, the V gene TRBV7-8; 8 nucleotides line up with TRBD2. The CDR3 spans 13 residues. Looked up from germline, CDR1 is SGHVS and CDR2 is FQNEAQ. V shed 8 bases, J shed 6 bases, and the junction held 9 bases outside the gene matches. CDR3 sequence (DNA): TGTGCCAGCGCCCAGGGCGGGAGGTCCGAGCAGTACTTC. Translated, it gives CASAQGGRSEQYF.

This clonotype has just a few counts. V and J are TRBV19 and TRBJ2-1; D unresolved. This CDR3 has 12 amino acids. Per germline, CDR1 LNHDA and CDR2 SQIVND (reference sequence). V gave up 5 bases and J gave up 8 bases, with 10 bases separating them. CDR3 loop: CASSVRFDEQFF. CDR3 DNA: TGTGCCAGTAGTGTTAGGTTTGATGAGCAGTTCTTC.

This clonotype occurred a few times. The chain carries TRBV20-1 and TRBJ1-5; no firm D call. CDR3 length equals 13 residues. Germline V lookup: CDR1 DFQATT, CDR2 SNEGSKA (reference sequence). The V and J ends lost 2 bases and 6 bases respectively, with 11 bases between them. CDR3 protein: CSARMAMGQPQHF. The CDR3 DNA follows: TGCAGTGCTAGAATGGCTATGGGTCAGCCCCAGCATTTT.

This clonotype was counted at least ten times. The chain uses TRBV12-3 or TRBV12-4 and TRBJ2-3, with unresolved D. Trimming removed 6 bases at V and 2 bases at J, with 12 bases between. This CDR3 contains 14 residues. The CDR3 DNA follows: TGTGCCAGCAGCCCGGCCAGCCTCACAGATACGCAGTATTTT. Translated: CASSPASLTDTQYF.

The sample holds a few counts of this clonotype. V and J are TRBV7-2 and TRBJ2-7, with 7 bases lining up with TRBD1. The length of the CDR3 is 14 residues. Unmatched junction bases numbered 9, after V lost 3 bases and J lost 7 bases. CDR1 and CDR2 (germline): SGHTA, FQGNSA. The CDR3 DNA sequence: TGTGCCAGCAGCTTTTCGACAGGGTCGGGAGAGCAGTACTTC. Amino acid sequence: CASSFSTGSGEQYF.

The DNA of the CDR3 is TGTGCCAGCAGCCGGGCCTGGGCCAACATTCAGTACTTC. This gives the protein CASSRAWANIQYF. The J gene is TRBJ2-4, the V gene TRBV11-2, with D unresolved. The V gene lost 5 bases and the J gene lost 7 bases, with 12 bases spanning the gap. The length of the CDR3 is 13 residues. CDR1 SGHAT and CDR2 FQNNGV come from the germline V gene.

The genes are TRBV19 and TRBJ2-7; D possibly uses TRBD1 or TRBD2 (5 bases each). The V gene lost 2 bases and the J gene lost 5 bases, with 16 bases spanning the gap. The CDR3 has 15 residues. CDR1 and CDR2 (germline): LNHDA, SQIVND (reference sequence). CDR3: CASSILGTQGHEQYF. CDR3 coding DNA: TGTGCCAGTAGTATACTCGGGACCCAAGGACACGAGCAGTACTTC.

This clonotype came up many times. This chain joins TRBV12-3 or TRBV12-4 and TRBJ1-3; unclear D gene. V was clipped by 3 bases and J by 1 base, with 4 bases between them. This CDR3 spans 13 amino acids. The CDR3 sequence is CASSLVSGNTIYF. In DNA, the CDR3 is TGTGCCAGCAGTTTGGTATCTGGAAACACCATATATTTT.

There are a few counts of this clonotype. The genes are TRBV29-1 and TRBJ2-1, with a tentative D call TRBD1 (6 bases). The germline V gene encodes CDR1 SQVTM and CDR2 ANQGSEA. The CDR3 has 15 amino acids. V gave up 1 base and J gave up 7 bases, with 17 bases separating them. CDR3 loop: CSVEASLHRANEQFF. CDR3 sequence (DNA): TGCAGCGTTGAAGCGTCGCTCCACAGGGCGAATGAGCAGTTCTTC.

This clonotype came up a few times. The CDR3 is CSVGGTGTGRYEQYF. CDR3 DNA sequence: TGCAGCGTTGGAGGAACCGGGACAGGCCGCTACGAGCAGTACTTC. The rearrangement links TRBV29-1 to TRBJ2-7; 8 bases agree with TRBD1. V was clipped by 4 bases and J by 3 bases; unmatched bases: 11. This CDR3 region has 15 residues. The germline gives CDR1 SQVTM, CDR2 ANQGSEA.

The sample holds a few counts of this clonotype. The chain recombines TRBV5-8 with TRBJ2-1; the match to TRBD2 covers 10 bases. CDR1 and CDR2 (germline): SGHTS, YDEGEE. CDR3 size: 15 residues. The ends lost 4 bases at V and 12 bases at J; junction bases unmatched: 13. The CDR3 loop reads CASSLRVSGGLVQFF. CDR3 coding DNA: TGTGCCAGCAGCCTCAGGGTTAGCGGGGGGCTTGTGCAGTTCTTC. Full variable domain (remainder filled in from reference TRBV5-8 and TRBJ2-1): EAGVTQSPTHLIKTRGQQATLRCSPISGHTSVYWYQQALGLGLQFLLWYDEGEERNRGNFPPRFSGRQFPNYSSELNVNALELEDSALYLCASSLRVSGGLVQFFGPGTRLTVL.

This clonotype was detected a few times. V gene TRBV6-5 combines with J gene TRBJ2-7, with D possibly being TRBD1 (6 bases). Germline CDR1 MNHEY, CDR2 SVGAGI. This CDR3 comprises 13 residues. The V and J ends lost 1 base and 5 bases respectively, with 9 bases between them. CDR3 protein: CASSYYGTHEQYF. In DNA form, the CDR3 reads TGTGCCAGCAGTTACTACGGGACACACGAGCAGTACTTC.

This sequence joins TRBV29-1 and TRBJ1-2; D may be TRBD1 (6 bases). Per germline, CDR1 SQVTM and CDR2 ANQGSEA. V dropped 6 bases and J dropped 5 bases, with 16 bases sitting between them. The CDR3 spans 13 residues. CDR3 residues: CSVSGQGRYGYTF. The CDR3 coding sequence is TGCAGCGTCTCGGGGCAGGGGAGATATGGCTACACCTTC.